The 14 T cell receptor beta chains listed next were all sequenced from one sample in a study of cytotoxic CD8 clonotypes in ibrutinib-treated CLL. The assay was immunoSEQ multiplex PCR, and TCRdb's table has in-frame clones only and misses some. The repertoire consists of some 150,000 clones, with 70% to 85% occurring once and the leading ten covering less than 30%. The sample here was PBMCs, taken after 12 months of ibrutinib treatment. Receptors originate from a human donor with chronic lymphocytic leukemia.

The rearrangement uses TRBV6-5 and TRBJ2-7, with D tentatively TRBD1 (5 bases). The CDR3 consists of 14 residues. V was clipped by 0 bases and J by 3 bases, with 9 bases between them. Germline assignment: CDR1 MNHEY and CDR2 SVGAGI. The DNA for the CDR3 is TGTGCCAGCAGTTACTCCCGGCAGGGCTACGAGCAGTACTTC. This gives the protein CASSYSRQGYEQYF.

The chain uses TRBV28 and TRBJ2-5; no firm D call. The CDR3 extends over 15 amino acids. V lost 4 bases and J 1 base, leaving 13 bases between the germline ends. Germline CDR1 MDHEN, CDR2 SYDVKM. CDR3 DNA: TGTGCCAGCAGTTACGGACGGATAATCCAAGAGACCCAGTACTTC. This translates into CASSYGRIIQETQYF. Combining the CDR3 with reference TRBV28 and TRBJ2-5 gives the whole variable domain DVKVTQSSRYLVKRTGEKVFLECVQDMDHENMFWYRQDPGLGLRLIYFSYDVKMKEKGDIPEGYSVSREKKERFSLILESASTNQTSMYLCASSYGRIIQETQYFGPGTRLLVL.

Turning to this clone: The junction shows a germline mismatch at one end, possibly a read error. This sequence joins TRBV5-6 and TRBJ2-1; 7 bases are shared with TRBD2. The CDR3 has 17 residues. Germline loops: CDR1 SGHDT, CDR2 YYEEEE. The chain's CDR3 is CARSLATSGKHEDEQFF. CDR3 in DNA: TGTGCCAGAAGCTTGGCCACCAGCGGGAAACACGAGGATGAGCAGTTCTTC.

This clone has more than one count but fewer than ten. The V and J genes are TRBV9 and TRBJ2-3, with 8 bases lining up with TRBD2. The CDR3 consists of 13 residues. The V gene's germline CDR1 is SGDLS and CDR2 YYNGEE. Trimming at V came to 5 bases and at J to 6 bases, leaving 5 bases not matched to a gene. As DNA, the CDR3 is TGTGCCAGCAGGAAGGGACTAGGGGATACGCAGTATTTT. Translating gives CASRKGLGDTQYF. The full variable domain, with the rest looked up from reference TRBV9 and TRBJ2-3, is DSGVTQTPKHLITATGQRVTLRCSPRSGDLSVYWYQQSLDQGLQFLIQYYNGEERAKGNILERFSAQQFPDLHSELNLSSLELGDSALYFCASRKGLGDTQYFGPGTRLTVL.

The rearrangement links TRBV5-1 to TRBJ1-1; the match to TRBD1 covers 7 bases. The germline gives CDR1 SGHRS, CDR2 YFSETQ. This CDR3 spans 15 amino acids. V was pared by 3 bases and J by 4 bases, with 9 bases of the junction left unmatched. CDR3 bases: TGCGCCAGCAGCTCCCGACAGGGTGGATTCACTGAAGCTTTCTTT. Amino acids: CASSSRQGGFTEAFF.

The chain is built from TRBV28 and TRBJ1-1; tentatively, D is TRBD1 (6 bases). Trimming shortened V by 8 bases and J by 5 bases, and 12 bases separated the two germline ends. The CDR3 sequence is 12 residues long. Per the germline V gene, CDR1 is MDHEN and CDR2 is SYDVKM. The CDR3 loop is CASLRGRTEAFF. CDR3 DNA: TGTGCCAGCCTGAGGGGGAGGACTGAAGCTTTCTTT.

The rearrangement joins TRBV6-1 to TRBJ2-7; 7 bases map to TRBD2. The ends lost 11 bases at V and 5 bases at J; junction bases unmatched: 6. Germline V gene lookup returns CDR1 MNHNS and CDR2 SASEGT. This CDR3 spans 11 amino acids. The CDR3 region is CAAGEADEQYF. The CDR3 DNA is TGTGCCGCGGGAGAGGCGGACGAGCAGTACTTC.

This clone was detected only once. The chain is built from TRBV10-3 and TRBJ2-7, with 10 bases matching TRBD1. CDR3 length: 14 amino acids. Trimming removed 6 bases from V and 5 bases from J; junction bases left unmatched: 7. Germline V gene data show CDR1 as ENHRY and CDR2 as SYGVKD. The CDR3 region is CAIRKTGTGDEQYF. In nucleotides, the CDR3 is TGTGCCATCAGGAAAACCGGGACAGGGGACGAGCAGTACTTC.

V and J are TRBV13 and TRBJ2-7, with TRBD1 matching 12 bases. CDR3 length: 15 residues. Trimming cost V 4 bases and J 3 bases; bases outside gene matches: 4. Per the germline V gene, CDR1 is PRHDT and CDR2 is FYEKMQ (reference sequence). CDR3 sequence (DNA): TGTGCCAGCAGCTCCCGGGACAGGGGGCTCTACGAGCAGTACTTC. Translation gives CASSSRDRGLYEQYF.

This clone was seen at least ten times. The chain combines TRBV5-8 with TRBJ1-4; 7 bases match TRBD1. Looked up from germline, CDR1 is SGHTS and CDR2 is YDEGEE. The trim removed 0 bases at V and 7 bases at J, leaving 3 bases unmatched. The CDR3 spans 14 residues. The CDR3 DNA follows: TGTGCCAGCAGCTTGGGACAGGGCGGTGAAAAACTGTTTTTT. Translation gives CASSLGQGGEKLFF.

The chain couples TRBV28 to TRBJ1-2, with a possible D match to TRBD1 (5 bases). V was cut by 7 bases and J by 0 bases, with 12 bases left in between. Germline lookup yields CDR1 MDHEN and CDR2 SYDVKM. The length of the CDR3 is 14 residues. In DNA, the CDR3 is TGTGCCAGCACCCTCGGGGACCCTAACTATGGCTACACCTTC. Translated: CASTLGDPNYGYTF.

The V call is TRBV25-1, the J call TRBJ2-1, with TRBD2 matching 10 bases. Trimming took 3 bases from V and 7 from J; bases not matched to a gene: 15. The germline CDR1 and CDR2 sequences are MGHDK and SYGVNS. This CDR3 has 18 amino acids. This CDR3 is CASSDWSLGLAGENEQFF. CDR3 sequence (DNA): TGTGCCAGCAGTGATTGGTCTTTAGGGCTAGCGGGAGAGAATGAGCAGTTCTTC.

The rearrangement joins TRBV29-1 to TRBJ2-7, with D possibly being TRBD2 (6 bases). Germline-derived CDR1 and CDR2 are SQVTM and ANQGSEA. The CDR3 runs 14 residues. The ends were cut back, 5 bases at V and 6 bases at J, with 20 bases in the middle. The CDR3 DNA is TGCAGCGTTTTGGCCTCTCGGGGGAGCGGCGAGCAGTACTTC. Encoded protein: CSVLASRGSGEQYF.

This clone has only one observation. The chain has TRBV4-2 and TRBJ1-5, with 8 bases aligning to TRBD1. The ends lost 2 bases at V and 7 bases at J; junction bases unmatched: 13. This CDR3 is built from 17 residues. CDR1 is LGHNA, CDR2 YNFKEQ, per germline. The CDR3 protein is CASSQTFTGGIVQPQHF. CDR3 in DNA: TGTGCCAGCAGCCAAACTTTTACAGGGGGAATAGTGCAGCCCCAGCATTTT.